These T cell receptor beta chains were read from a single sample in a study of technical replicates of blood from several donors. Method: immunoSEQ multiplex PCR; TCRdb's copy keeps in-frame clones and lacks some. The sample yields 100,000 or so clones, about 95% seen once. Specimen: T cells isolated from PBMCs. Source of these receptors: a human donor in good health. Both conserved end residues are part of each CDR3. Each record gives: J gene, clone size, V gene, D gene, CDR3 DNA, CDR3 protein. D genes are given only for firm matches. Size tells how often a clone was seen (once, few, many) or the class of an expanded clone, and some rows leave it out.

J gene: TRBJ2-7
clone size: .
V gene: TRBV5-1
D gene: .
CDR3 DNA: TGCGCCAGCAGCTTGGGGACTGCCACCTACGAGCAGTACTTC
CDR3 protein: CASSLGTATYEQYF

J gene: TRBJ1-1
clone size: .
V gene: TRBV11-2
D gene: .
CDR3 DNA: TGTGCCAGCAGCGAGGGAAGGGACACTGAAGCTTTCTTT
CDR3 protein: CASSEGRDTEAFF

J gene: TRBJ1-2
clone size: .
V gene: TRBV19
D gene: .
CDR3 DNA: TGTGCCAGTAGTGCCCAACCAGGAGGTGGCTACACCTTC
CDR3 protein: CASSAQPGGGYTF

J gene: TRBJ2-5
clone size: .
V gene: TRBV9
D gene: TRBD1
CDR3 DNA: TGTGCCAGCAGCGGACAGGGGGCGCATGAGACCCAGTACTTC
CDR3 protein: CASSGQGAHETQYF

J gene: TRBJ1-1
clone size: .
V gene: TRBV6-1
D gene: .
CDR3 DNA: TGTGCCAGCAGTGTCGGGGTGGGGAACACTGAAGCTTTCTTT
CDR3 protein: CASSVGVGNTEAFF

J gene: TRBJ2-3
clone size: .
V gene: TRBV19
D gene: .
CDR3 DNA: TGTGCCAGTAGTCCCCCCTTAGCCAGGGGCACAGATACGCAGTATTTT
CDR3 protein: CASSPPLARGTDTQYF

J gene: TRBJ2-1
clone size: once
V gene: TRBV10-3
D gene: TRBD2
CDR3 DNA: TGTGCCGCCGCAAGCAGCGGGAGGGTTTTCGATGAGCAGTTCTTC
CDR3 protein: CAAASSGRVFDEQFF

J gene: TRBJ1-2
clone size: .
V gene: TRBV11-2
D gene: TRBD1
CDR3 DNA: TGTGCCAGCATCATGGGACAGGGCGGCTATGGCTACACCTTC
CDR3 protein: CASIMGQGGYGYTF

J gene: TRBJ2-7
clone size: .
V gene: TRBV9
D gene: TRBD2
CDR3 DNA: TGTGCCAGCAGCGTAGCGGGAGGGTGGGAGCAGTACTTC
CDR3 protein: CASSVAGGWEQYF

J gene: TRBJ1-1
clone size: .
V gene: TRBV9
D gene: .
CDR3 DNA: TGTGCCAGCAGCGTAGATGGCAGAGGAGAAGCTTTCTTT
CDR3 protein: CASSVDGRGEAFF

J gene: TRBJ2-2
clone size: .
V gene: TRBV29-1
D gene: .
CDR3 DNA: TGCAGCGGGGGCCGAGTAAACACCGGGGAGCTGTTTTTT
CDR3 protein: CSGGRVNTGELFF